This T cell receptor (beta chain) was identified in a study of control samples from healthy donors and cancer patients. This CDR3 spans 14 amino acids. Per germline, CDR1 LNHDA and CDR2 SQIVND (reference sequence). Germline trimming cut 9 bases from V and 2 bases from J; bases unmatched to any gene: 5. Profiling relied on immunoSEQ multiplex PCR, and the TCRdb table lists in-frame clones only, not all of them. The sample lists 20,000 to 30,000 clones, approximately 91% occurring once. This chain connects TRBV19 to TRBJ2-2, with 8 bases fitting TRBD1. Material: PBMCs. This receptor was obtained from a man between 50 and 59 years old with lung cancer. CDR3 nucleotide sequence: TGTGCCAGCCTTGGACAGGGAAACACCGGGGAGCTGTTTTTT. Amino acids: CASLGQGNTGELFF.